The subject of this entry is one T cell receptor (beta chain). Drawing of blood for sampling happened at baseline, at cycle 4 day 1, and at cycle 7 day 1. Sequencing used immunoSEQ multiplex PCR; TCRdb keeps in-frame clones, though not all of them. Of about 93,000 clones listed, just over 90% were seen once; the top ten hold 0.5% to 0.65%. The sample comes from a study of OX40 agonist ivuxolimab in advanced cancers. Study details: Prior checkpoint blockade (anti-PD-1, anti-PD-L1 or anti-CTLA-4) was permitted; over 30% had it.

Looked up from germline, CDR1 is SGHRS and CDR2 is YFSETQ. V was pared by 0 bases and J by 1 base, with 16 bases between. The CDR3 runs 18 residues. This TCR was sampled from an adult with an advanced solid tumor such as melanoma, head and neck, liver or kidney cancer. The sample consisted of CD4+ or CD8+ T cells sorted from blood, taken in a trial of the OX40 agonist ivuxolimab. This chain uses TRBV5-1 with TRBJ2-2, with D tentatively TRBD2 (6 bases). CDR3 protein: CASSLDLLRERNTGELFF. Here the CDR3 DNA reads TGCGCCAGCAGCTTGGATCTCTTACGGGAGAGGAACACCGGGGAGCTGTTTTTT.